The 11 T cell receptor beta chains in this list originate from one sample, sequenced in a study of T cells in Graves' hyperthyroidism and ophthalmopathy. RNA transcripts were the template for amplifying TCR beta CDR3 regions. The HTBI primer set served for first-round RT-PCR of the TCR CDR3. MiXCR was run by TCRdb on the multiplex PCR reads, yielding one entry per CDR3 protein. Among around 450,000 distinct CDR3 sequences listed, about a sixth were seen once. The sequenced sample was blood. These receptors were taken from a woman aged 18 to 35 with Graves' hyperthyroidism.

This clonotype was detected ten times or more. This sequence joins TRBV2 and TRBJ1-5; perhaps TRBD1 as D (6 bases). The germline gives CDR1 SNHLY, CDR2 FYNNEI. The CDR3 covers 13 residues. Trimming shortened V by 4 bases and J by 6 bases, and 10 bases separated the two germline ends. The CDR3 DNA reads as TGTGCCAGCAGTGCGGACAGATCTCAGCCCCAGCATTTT. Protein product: CASSADRSQPQHF.

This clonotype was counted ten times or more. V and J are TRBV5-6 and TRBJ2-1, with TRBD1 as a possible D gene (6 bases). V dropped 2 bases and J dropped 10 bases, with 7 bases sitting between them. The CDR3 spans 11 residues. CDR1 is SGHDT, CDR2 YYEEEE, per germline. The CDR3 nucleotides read TGTGCCAGCAGCTTCGGGACAGAGCAGTTCTTC. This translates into CASSFGTEQFF.

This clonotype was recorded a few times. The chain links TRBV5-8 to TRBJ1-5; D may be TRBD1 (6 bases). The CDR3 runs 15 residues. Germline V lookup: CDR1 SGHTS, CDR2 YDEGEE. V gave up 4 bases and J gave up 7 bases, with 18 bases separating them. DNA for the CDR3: TGTGCCAGCAGCCGGAATCCGGGGGCGGGACAGCCCCAGCATTTT. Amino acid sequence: CASSRNPGAGQPQHF.

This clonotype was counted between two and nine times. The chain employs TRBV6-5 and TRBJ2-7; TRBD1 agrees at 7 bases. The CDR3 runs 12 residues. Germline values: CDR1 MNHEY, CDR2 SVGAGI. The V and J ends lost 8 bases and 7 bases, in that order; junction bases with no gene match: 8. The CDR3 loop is CASGLQGWEQYF. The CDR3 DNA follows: TGTGCCAGCGGATTACAGGGGTGGGAGCAGTACTTC.

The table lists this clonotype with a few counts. The CDR3 sequence is CASSLKPDMRGYTF. CDR3 DNA sequence: TGTGCCAGCAGCTTAAAACCGGACATGAGGGGCTACACCTTC. The chain links TRBV7-3 to TRBJ1-2, with D possibly being TRBD1 (5 bases). Germline V CDR1 and CDR2: SGHTA, FQGTGA. Trimming took 1 base from V and 8 from J, leaving 14 bases between them. The CDR3 is made up of 14 amino acids.

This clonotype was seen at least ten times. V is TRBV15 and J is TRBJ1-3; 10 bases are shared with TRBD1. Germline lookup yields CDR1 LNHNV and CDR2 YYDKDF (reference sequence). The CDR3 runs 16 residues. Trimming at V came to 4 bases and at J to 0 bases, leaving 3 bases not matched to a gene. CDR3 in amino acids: CATSIGDRGSGNTIYF. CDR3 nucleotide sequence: TGTGCCACCAGCATCGGGGACAGGGGCTCTGGAAACACCATATATTTT.

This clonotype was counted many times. The DNA of the CDR3 is TGTGCCACTTCGCGGGACAGGGGGACAGATACGCAGTATTTT. Amino acid sequence: CATSRDRGTDTQYF. The chain combines TRBV7-6 with TRBJ2-3; 11 bases match TRBD1. Germline V lookup: CDR1 SGHVS, CDR2 FNYEAQ. The trim removed 10 bases at V and 3 bases at J, leaving 6 bases unmatched. The CDR3 sequence is 14 residues long.

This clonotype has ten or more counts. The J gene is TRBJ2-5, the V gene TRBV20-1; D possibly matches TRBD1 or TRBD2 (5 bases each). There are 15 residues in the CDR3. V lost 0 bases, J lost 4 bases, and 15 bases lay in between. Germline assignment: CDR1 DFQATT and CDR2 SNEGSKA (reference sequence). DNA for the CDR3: TGCAGTGCTAGAGACTCTCAGGGAGCGGTAGAGACCCAGTACTTC. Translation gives CSARDSQGAVETQYF.

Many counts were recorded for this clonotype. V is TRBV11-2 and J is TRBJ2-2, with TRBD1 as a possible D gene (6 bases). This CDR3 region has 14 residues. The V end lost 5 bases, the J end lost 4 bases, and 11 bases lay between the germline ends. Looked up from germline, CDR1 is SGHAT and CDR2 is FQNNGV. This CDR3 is CASSVDSPTGELFF. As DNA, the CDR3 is TGTGCCAGCAGCGTGGACAGTCCCACCGGGGAGCTGTTTTTT.

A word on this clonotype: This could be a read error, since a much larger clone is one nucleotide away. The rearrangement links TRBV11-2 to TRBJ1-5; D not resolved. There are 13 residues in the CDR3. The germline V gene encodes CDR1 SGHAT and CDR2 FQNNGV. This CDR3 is CASSFSDGQPRHF. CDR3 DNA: TGTGCCAGCAGCTTTTCCGATGGGCAGCCCCGGCATTTT.

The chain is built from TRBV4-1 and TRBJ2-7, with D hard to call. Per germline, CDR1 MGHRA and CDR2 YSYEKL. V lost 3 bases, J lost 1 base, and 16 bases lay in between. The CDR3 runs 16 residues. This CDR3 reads CASSHLVTHSSYEQYF. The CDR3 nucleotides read TGCGCCAGCAGCCATCTTGTCACCCACAGTTCCTACGAGCAGTACTTC.